The TCR beta chain described here comes from a study of T cell responses to AZD1222 COVID-19 vaccine. The study's findings and limits: Repertoire collection took place solely once the T cell response had peaked.

Note on this clone: Its antigen remains unknown.

TCRdb's copy holds only in-frame clones and misses some; the assay was immunoSEQ multiplex PCR. The repertoire consists of approximately 100,000 clones, with approximately 90% occurring once and the leading ten covering about 5.2%. The V gene lost 4 bases and the J gene lost 4 bases, with 19 bases spanning the gap. The CDR3 length is 16 residues. This specimen was peripheral blood, taken on day 0 of AZD1222 vaccination. This chain links TRBV5-3 with TRBJ2-3; either TRBD1 or TRBD2 may fit D (5 bases each). TRBV5-3 is designated an ORF whose function remains uncertain. The clonotype comes from an adult in good health. The CDR3 DNA follows: TGTGCCAGAAGCGCTCCGGGACGGTGGGTGGCAGATACGCAGTATTTT. Translated: CARSAPGRWVADTQYF.